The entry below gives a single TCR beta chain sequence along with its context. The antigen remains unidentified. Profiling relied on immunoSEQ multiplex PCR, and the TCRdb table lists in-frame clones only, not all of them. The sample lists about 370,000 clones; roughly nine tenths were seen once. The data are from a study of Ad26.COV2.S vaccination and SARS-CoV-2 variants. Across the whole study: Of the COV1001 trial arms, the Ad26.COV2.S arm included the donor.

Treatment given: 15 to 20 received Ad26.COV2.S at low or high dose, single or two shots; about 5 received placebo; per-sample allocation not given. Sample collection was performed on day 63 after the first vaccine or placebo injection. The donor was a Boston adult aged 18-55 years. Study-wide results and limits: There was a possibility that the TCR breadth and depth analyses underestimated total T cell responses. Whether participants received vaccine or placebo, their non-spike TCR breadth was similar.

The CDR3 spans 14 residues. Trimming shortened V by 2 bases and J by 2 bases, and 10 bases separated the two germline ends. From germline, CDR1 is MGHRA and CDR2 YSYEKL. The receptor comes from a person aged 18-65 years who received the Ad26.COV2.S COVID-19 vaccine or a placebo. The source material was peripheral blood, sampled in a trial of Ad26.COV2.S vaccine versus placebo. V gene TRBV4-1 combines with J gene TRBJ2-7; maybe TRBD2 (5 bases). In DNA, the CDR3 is TGCGCCAGCAGCCAACCCGACGGGACCTACGAGCAGTACTTC. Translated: CASSQPDGTYEQYF.